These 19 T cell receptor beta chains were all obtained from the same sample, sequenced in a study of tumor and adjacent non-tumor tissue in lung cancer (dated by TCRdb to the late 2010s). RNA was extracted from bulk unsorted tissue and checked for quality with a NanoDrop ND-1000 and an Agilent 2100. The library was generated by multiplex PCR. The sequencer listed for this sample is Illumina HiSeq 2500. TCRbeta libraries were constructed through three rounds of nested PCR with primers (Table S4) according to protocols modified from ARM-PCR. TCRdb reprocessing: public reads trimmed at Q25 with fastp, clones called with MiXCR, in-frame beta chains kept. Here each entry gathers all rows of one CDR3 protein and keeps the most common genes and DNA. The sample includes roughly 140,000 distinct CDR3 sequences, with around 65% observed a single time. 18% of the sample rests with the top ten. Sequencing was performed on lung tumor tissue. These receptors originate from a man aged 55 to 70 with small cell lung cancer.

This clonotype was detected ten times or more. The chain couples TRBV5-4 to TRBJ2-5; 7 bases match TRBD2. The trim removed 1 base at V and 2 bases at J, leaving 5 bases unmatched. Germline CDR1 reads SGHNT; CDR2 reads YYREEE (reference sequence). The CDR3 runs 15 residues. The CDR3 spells CASSLLAAKQETQYF. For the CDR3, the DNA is TGTGCCAGCAGCTTGCTAGCGGCCAAGCAAGAGACCCAGTACTTC.

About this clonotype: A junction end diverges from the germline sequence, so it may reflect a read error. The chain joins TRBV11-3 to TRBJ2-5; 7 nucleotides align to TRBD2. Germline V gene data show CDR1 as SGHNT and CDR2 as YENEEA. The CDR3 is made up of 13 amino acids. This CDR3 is CANSFWPGGTQYF. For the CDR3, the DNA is TGTGCCAACAGCTTTTGGCCGGGGGGGACCCAGTACTTC.

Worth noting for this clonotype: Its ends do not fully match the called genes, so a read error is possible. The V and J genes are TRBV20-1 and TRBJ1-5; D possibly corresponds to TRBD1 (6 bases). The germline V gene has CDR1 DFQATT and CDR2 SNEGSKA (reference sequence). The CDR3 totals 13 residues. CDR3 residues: CSAKQGPDQPLHF. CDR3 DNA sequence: TGTAGTGCCAAGCAGGGGCCGGATCAGCCCCTGCATTTT.

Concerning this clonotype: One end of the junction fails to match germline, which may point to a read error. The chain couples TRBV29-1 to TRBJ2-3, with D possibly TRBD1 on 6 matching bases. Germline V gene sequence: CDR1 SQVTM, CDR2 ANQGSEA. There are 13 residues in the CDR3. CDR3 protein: CGVDTGKRDTQYF. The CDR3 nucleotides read TGCGGCGTTGACACAGGGAAGAGGGATACGCAGTATTTT.

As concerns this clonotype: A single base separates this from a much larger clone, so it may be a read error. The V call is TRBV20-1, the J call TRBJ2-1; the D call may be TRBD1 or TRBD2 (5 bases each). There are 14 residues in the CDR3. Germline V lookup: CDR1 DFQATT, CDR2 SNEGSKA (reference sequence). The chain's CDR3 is CSDRDSGTINEQFF. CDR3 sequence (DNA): TGCAGTGATAGAGATTCCGGGACCATCAATGAGCAGTTCTTC.

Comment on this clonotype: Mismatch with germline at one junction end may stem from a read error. For the CDR3, the DNA is TGTGCCGGCAGCCAAGACCTAACCACTGGAGCTTTCTTT. It encodes CAGSQDLTTGAFF. The chain couples TRBV4-2 to TRBJ1-1; no firm D call. In germline, CDR1 is LGHNA, CDR2 YNFKEQ. CDR3 length: 13 residues.

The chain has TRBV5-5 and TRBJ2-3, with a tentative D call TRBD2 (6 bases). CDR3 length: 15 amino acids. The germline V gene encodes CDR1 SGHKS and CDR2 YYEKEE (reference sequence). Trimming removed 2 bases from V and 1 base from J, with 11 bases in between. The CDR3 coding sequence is TGTGCCAGCAGCTTTCCTAGCGCCGGCACAGATACGCAGTATTTT. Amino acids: CASSFPSAGTDTQYF.

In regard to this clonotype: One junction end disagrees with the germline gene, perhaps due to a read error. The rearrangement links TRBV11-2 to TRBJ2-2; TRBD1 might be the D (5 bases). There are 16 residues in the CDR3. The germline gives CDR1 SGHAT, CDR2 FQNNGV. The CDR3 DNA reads TGCGCCAGCAGCTTAAGGGCAGGGTTGAACACCGGGGAGCTGTTTTTT. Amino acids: CASSLRAGLNTGELFF.

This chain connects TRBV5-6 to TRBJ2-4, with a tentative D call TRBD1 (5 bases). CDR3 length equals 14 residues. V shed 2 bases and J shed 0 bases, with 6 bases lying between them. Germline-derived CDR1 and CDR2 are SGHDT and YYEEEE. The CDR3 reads CASSFREAKNIQYF. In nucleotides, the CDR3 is TGTGCCAGCAGCTTCAGGGAAGCCAAAAACATTCAGTACTTC.

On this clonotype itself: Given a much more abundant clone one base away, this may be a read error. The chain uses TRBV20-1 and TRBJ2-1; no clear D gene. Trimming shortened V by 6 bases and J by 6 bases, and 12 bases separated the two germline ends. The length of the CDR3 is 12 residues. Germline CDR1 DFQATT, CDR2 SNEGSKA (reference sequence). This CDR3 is CSAEISFNEQFF. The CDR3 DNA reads TGCAGTGCCGAGATTAGCTTCAATGAGCAGTTCTTC.

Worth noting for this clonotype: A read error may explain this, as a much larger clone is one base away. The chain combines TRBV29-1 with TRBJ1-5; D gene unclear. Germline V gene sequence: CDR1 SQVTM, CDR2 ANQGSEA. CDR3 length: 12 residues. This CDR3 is CSVADVGGPRHF. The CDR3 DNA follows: TGCAGCGTCGCGGACGTGGGAGGGCCCCGGCATTTT.

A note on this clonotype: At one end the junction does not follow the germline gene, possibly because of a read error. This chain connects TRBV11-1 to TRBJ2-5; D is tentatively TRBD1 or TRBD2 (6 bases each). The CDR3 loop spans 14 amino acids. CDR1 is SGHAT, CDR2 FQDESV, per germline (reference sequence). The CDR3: CASILIRGRETQYF. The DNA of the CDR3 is TGTGCCAGCATCTTAATCCGGGGGCGGGAGACCCAGTACTTC.

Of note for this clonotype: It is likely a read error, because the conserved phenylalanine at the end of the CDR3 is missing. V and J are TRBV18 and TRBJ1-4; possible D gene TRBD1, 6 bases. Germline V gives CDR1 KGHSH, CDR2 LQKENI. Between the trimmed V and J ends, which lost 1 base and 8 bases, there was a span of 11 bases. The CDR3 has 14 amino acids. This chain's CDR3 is CASSPRGAGEKLFC. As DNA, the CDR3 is TGTGCCAGCTCACCACGGGGGGCTGGGGAAAAACTGTTTTGT.

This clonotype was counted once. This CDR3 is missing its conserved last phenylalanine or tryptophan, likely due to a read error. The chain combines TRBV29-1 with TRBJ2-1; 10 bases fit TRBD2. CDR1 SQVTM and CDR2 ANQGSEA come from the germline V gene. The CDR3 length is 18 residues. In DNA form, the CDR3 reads TGTAGCGCCCTACAATCAGGGGCTAGCGGGAGAAGACTCAATGAGCAGTTCCTC. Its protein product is CSALQSGASGRRLNEQFL.

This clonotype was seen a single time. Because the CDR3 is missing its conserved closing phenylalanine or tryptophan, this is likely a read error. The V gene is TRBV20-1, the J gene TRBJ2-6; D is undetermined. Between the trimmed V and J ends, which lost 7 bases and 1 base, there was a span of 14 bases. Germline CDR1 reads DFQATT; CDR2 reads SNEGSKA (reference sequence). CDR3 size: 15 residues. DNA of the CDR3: TGCAGTGTCAACGATCGAGTATCTGGGGCCAACGTCCTGACTTTA. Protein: CSVNDRVSGANVLTL.

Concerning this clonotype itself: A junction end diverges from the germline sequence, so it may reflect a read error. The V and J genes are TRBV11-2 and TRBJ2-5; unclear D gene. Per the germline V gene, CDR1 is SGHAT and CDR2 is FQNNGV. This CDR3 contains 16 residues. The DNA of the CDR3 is TGTGCCAGCGGCTTAGAGTCTCAGTTCCGCCGGGAGACCCAGTACTTC. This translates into CASGLESQFRRETQYF.

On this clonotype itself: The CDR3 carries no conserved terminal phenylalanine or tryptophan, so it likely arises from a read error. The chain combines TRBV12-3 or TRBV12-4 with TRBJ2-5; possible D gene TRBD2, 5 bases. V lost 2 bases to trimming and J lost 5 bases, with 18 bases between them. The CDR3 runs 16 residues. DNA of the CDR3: TGTGCCAGCAGTTTATTGGGAGAGGGAAGTAGCGAGACCCAGTACCTC. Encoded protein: CASSLLGEGSSETQYL.

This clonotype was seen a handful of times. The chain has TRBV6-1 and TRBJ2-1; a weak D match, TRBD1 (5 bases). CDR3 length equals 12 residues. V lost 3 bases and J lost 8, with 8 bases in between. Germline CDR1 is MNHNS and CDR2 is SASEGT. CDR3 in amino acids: CASSDVGDEQFF. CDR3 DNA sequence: TGTGCCAGCAGTGACGTAGGGGATGAGCAGTTCTTC.

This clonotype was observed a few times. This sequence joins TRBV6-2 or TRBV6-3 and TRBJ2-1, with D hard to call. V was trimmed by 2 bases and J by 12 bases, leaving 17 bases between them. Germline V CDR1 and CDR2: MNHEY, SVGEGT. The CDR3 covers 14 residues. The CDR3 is CASSYVGRKVGQFF. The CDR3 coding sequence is TGTGCCAGCAGTTACGTCGGACGGAAGGTGGGGCAGTTCTTC.